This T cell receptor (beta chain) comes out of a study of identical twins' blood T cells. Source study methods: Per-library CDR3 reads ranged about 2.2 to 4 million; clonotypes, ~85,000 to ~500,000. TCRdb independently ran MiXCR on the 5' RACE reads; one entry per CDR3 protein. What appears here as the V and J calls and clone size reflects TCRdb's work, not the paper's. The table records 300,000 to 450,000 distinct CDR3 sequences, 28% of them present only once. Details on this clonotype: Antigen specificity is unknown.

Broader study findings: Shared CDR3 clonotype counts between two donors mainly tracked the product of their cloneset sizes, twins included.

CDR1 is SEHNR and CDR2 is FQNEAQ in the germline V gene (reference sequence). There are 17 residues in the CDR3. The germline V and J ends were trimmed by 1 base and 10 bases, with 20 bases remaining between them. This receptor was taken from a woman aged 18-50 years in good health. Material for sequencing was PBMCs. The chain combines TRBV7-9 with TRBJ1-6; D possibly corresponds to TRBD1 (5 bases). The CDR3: CASSLVQGPTARSPLHF. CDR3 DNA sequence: TGTGCCAGCAGCTTAGTCCAGGGACCTACCGCTCGGTCACCCCTCCACTTT. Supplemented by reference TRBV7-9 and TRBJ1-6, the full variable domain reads DTGVSQNPRHKITKRGQNVTFRCDPISEHNRLYWYRQTLGQGPEFLTYFQNEAQLEKSRLLSDRFSAERPKGSFSTLEIQRTEQGDSAMYLCASSLVQGPTARSPLHFGNGTRLTVT.